A single sample is the source of the 6 T cell receptor beta chains below, sequenced in a study of PD-1 blockade in classical Hodgkin lymphoma. Brentuximab vedotin exposure varied, and every patient relapsed after autologous stem cell transplantation. The table came from immunoSEQ multiplex PCR; TCRdb's copy has only in-frame clones and leaves some out. The table lists more than 40,000 clones, approximately 70% of them singletons. The sample consisted of peripheral blood mononuclear cells (PBMCs), taken before the second cycle of nivolumab. Receptor source: a human donor with classical Hodgkin lymphoma.

This clone was observed a few times. The chain links TRBV4-2 to TRBJ2-2; 8 bases match TRBD2. There are 17 residues in the CDR3. CDR1 and CDR2 from the germline V gene are LGHNA and YNFKEQ. The V segment lost 4 bases and the J segment 2 bases; nucleotides outside the gene matches: 9. The CDR3 sequence is CASSRVGGGLNTGELFF. CDR3 sequence (DNA): TGTGCCAGCAGCCGAGTCGGGGGGGGCCTTAACACCGGGGAGCTGTTTTTT.

The chain has TRBV9 and TRBJ2-1; D is perhaps TRBD2 (6 bases). The CDR3 spans 14 residues. Germline V gene lookup returns CDR1 SGDLS and CDR2 YYNGEE. V gave up 3 bases and J gave up 8 bases, with 15 bases separating them. Here the CDR3 reads CASSGDREIDEQFF. In nucleotides, the CDR3 is TGTGCCAGCAGCGGGGATCGGGAGATCGATGAGCAGTTCTTC.

V and J are TRBV18 and TRBJ2-3; D is perhaps TRBD1 (6 bases). CDR1 is KGHSH and CDR2 is LQKENI in the germline V gene. The V and J ends lost 3 bases and 2 bases respectively, with 12 bases between them. The CDR3 covers 15 residues. CDR3 loop: CASSPLRDNTDTQYF. CDR3 DNA: TGTGCCAGCTCACCCCTCCGGGACAACACAGATACGCAGTATTTT.

A single count supports this clone. This sequence joins TRBV6-6 and TRBJ1-4; D may be TRBD1 (5 bases). The CDR3 is 14 amino acids. V was clipped by 2 bases and J by 5 bases, with 9 bases between them. The V gene's germline CDR1 is MNHNY and CDR2 SVGAGI (reference sequence). CDR3 DNA sequence: TGTGCCAGCAGTTACGGGACCACCAATGAAAAACTGTTTTTT. Protein sequence: CASSYGTTNEKLFF.

This clone was found once. J is TRBJ1-2 and V is TRBV7-9; 8 bases fit TRBD1. CDR1 and CDR2 from the germline V gene are SEHNR and FQNEAQ (reference sequence). The CDR3 totals 13 residues. V shed 4 bases and J 8 bases; nucleotides not matched to a gene: 6. CDR3 nucleotide sequence: TGTGCCAGCAGCTGGACGGACAGGGAAGGCTACACCTTC. Translated, it gives CASSWTDREGYTF.

This clone was detected once. The same CDR3 can be traced to other DNA sequences in this sample. V is TRBV7-2 and J is TRBJ1-2; TRBD1 might be the D (5 bases). The ends were cut back, 4 bases at V and 0 bases at J, with 12 bases in the middle. Germline lookup yields CDR1 SGHTA and CDR2 FQGNSA. The CDR3 covers 15 residues. The CDR3 sequence: CASSSGGQANYGYTF. CDR3 nucleotides: TGTGCCAGCAGCTCAGGAGGACAAGCTAACTATGGCTACACCTTC.